The text below deals with one T cell receptor (beta chain). What it binds is unknown. Blood draws occurred at baseline, cycle 4 day 1, and cycle 7 day 1. This specimen belongs to a study of OX40 agonist ivuxolimab in advanced cancers. Study background: The patients received ivuxolimab by intravenous route every 2 weeks at 0.01 to 10 mg/kg. Enrolled patients in dose escalation had cancers that were hepatocellular carcinoma, melanoma, renal cell or head and neck cancer.

Study conclusions and caveats: Clonal expansion from baseline to week 6 occurred in both CD4+ and CD8+ T cells.

The V gene end was trimmed by 5 bases and the J gene end by 6 bases; junction bases not matched to a gene: 8. The CDR3 length is 14 residues. From germline, CDR1 is SEHNR and CDR2 FQNEAQ (reference sequence). The data were produced by immunoSEQ multiplex PCR, yet TCRdb's version contains in-frame clones alone and is incomplete. The data show about 110,000 clones, roughly 90% seen once. This chain joins TRBV7-9 and TRBJ1-2, with 8 nucleotides matching TRBD1. Specimen: CD4+ or CD8+ T cells sorted from blood, collected in a trial of the OX40 agonist ivuxolimab. The receptor comes from an adult with an advanced solid tumor such as melanoma, head and neck, liver or kidney cancer. The CDR3 nucleotides are TGTGCCAGCAGCGAGACGGACAGGGTTGATGGCTACACCTTC. Translating it yields CASSETDRVDGYTF.